The T cell receptor (beta chain) under discussion was sequenced for a study of T-cell reconstitution after alpha-beta-depleted transplantation in children. Comment on this clonotype: What it binds is unknown.

The TCRbeta library was prepared with unique molecular identifiers. TCRdb analysed the PCR reads with MiXCR anew, one entry per CDR3 protein. The data hold approximately 520,000 distinct CDR3 sequences, with around 10% observed a single time. Study-wide points: Reportedly, roughly two months post-transplant, alpha-beta T cells arose from several hundred expanded graft clones. Surviving recipient T cells and intrathymic progenitors accounted for some patients' high TCRbeta diversity at day 60. One year after transplant, T-cell counts and diversity came mostly from newly produced T cells.

Germline V lookup: CDR1 SGHTA, CDR2 FQGNSA. The V and J ends lost 1 base and 3 bases respectively, with 10 bases between them. The CDR3 consists of 15 residues. The rearrangement links TRBV7-2 to TRBJ1-5; D is unresolved. Material: PBMCs, mostly from graft donor cells, obtained 180 days after TCRalphabeta/CD19-depleted stem cell transplant. The receptor's source is a female patient between 2 and 15 years old who had a stem cell transplant for aplastic anemia, so the T cells may come from the graft donor. CDR3 residues: CASSLGGLPNQPQHF. DNA for the CDR3: TGTGCCAGCAGCTTAGGAGGGCTCCCCAATCAGCCCCAGCATTTT.